These 18 T cell receptor beta chains originate from one sample sequenced in a study of T cell responses to AZD1222 COVID-19 vaccine. Generated by immunoSEQ multiplex PCR, the TCRdb table keeps only in-frame clones and is missing some. The sample shows around 140,000 clones, around 90% of them seen only once. The sequencing used peripheral blood, collected on day 0 of AZD1222 vaccination. The receptors derive from an adult in good health.

This clone was detected once. The genes are TRBV19 and TRBJ2-1, with D possibly TRBD1 on 6 matching bases. Deletions cut 2 bases from V and 8 bases from J, with 16 bases between. The CDR3 loop spans 15 amino acids. CDR1 is LNHDA, CDR2 SQIVND, per germline (reference sequence). The CDR3 loop is CASSIFRTGFDEQFF. The CDR3 DNA is TGTGCCAGTAGTATATTCCGAACAGGGTTCGATGAGCAGTTCTTC.

This chain joins TRBV19 and TRBJ1-1; D possibly corresponds to TRBD1 (6 bases). Germline CDR1 is LNHDA and CDR2 is SQIVND (reference sequence). The V and J ends lost 2 bases and 6 bases respectively, with 10 bases between them. This CDR3 is built from 13 residues. CDR3 loop: CASSIWGAPEAFF. In DNA, the CDR3 is TGTGCCAGTAGTATATGGGGGGCCCCTGAAGCTTTCTTT.

V and J are TRBV10-3 and TRBJ2-7; D ambiguous. The CDR3 has 14 amino acids. Trimming took 9 bases from V and 4 from J, leaving 19 bases between them. Germline V gene data show CDR1 as ENHRY and CDR2 as SYGVKD. DNA for the CDR3: TGTGCCATAGGTGTGGGAAATGGGTTTTACGAGCAGTACTTC. Residues: CAIGVGNGFYEQYF.

V usage is TRBV9 and J usage is TRBJ1-2; possible D gene TRBD1, 6 bases. With 4 bases removed from V and 10 bases from J, the gap between germline ends came to 11 bases. The CDR3 runs 11 residues. CDR1 is SGDLS, CDR2 YYNGEE, per germline. The chain's CDR3 is CASSSRTVYTF. For the CDR3, the DNA is TGTGCCAGCAGCTCCCGGACAGTCTACACCTTC.

A remark on this clone: At one boundary the junction diverges from the germline segment, which might be a read error. The rearrangement joins TRBV3-1 (or the pseudogene TRBV3-2) to TRBJ1-1, with TRBD1 matching 8 bases. The CDR3 contains 14 residues. The V gene's germline CDR1 is LGHDT and CDR2 YNNKEL (reference sequence). CDR3 coding DNA: TGTGCCAGCACCCAAGGACAGGGTTGGACTGAAGCTTTCTTT. This codes for CASTQGQGWTEAFF.

The chain has TRBV7-9 and TRBJ2-7; the D gene is possibly TRBD2 (5 bases). This CDR3 has 15 residues. The germline V and J ends were trimmed by 1 base and 2 bases, with 12 bases remaining between them. Germline V gene sequence: CDR1 SEHNR, CDR2 FQNEAQ (reference sequence). CDR3 DNA: TGTGCCAGCAGCTTAGTAAGGTCCGGGACCTACGAGCAGTACTTC. This sequence encodes CASSLVRSGTYEQYF.

As DNA, the CDR3 is TGCGCCAGCAGCCAAGATCCAGGAGCCGGGGCCAACGTCCTGACTTTC. This translates into CASSQDPGAGANVLTF. This chain connects TRBV4-3 to TRBJ2-6, with D hard to call. V was cut by 0 bases and J by 4 bases, with 10 bases left in between. The CDR3 is 16 residues long. Germline V gene sequence: CDR1 LGHNA, CDR2 YSLEER.

The V call is TRBV7-9, the J call TRBJ2-1; D is perhaps TRBD1 (6 bases). The germline gives CDR1 SEHNR, CDR2 FQNEAQ (reference sequence). Trimming shortened V by 0 bases and J by 0 bases, and 12 bases separated the two germline ends. CDR3 length equals 17 residues. CDR3 sequence (DNA): TGTGCCAGCAGCTTAGCGAAAGGGGGACGCTCCTACAATGAGCAGTTCTTC. Its translation: CASSLAKGGRSYNEQFF.

The V and J genes are TRBV5-1 and TRBJ2-6; D call uncertain. The V gene's germline CDR1 is SGHRS and CDR2 YFSETQ. This CDR3 spans 13 amino acids. The V end lost 9 bases, the J end lost 2 bases, and 9 bases lay between the germline ends. CDR3 residues: CATTEPGANVLTF. In nucleotides, the CDR3 is TGCGCCACCACGGAACCTGGGGCCAACGTCCTGACTTTC.

V is TRBV4-1 and J is TRBJ1-1, with 8 positions matching TRBD1. Germline V gene lookup returns CDR1 MGHRA and CDR2 YSYEKL. The length of the CDR3 is 15 residues. Trimming cost V 0 bases and J 5 bases; bases outside gene matches: 5. The CDR3 is CASSQEWTGTTEAFF. The CDR3 DNA reads as TGCGCCAGCAGCCAAGAGTGGACAGGGACGACTGAAGCTTTCTTT.

The chain carries TRBV5-1 and TRBJ2-3; D is ambiguous. Trimming left V 4 bases short and J 2 bases short, with 23 bases between. The CDR3 is made up of 18 amino acids. The germline V gene has CDR1 SGHRS and CDR2 YFSETQ. CDR3 nucleotides: TGCGCCAGCAGCCCGACCCTTTCGGGTCGGCCTAACACAGATACGCAGTATTTT. It specifies CASSPTLSGRPNTDTQYF.

The rearrangement joins TRBV2 to TRBJ1-2, with TRBD1 matching 9 bases. V shed 3 bases, J shed 2 bases, and the junction held 4 bases outside the gene matches. CDR3 length: 15 amino acids. Germline CDR1 is SNHLY and CDR2 is FYNNEI. The CDR3 is CASSEEGQGNYGYTF. DNA for the CDR3: TGTGCCAGCAGTGAGGAGGGACAGGGAAACTATGGCTACACCTTC. Using reference TRBV2 and TRBJ1-2 for the parts outside the CDR3, the full variable domain is EPEVTQTPSHQVTQMGQEVILRCVPISNHLYFYWYRQILGQKVEFLVSFYNNEISEKSEIFDDQFSVERPDGSNFTLKIRSTKLEDSAMYFCASSEEGQGNYGYTFGSGTRLTVV.

The chain employs TRBV30 and TRBJ2-1, with TRBD1 matching 7 bases. The CDR3 has 12 residues. Germline trimming cut 2 bases from V and 12 bases from J; bases unmatched to any gene: 7. Germline assignment: CDR1 GTSNPN and CDR2 SVGIG (reference sequence). CDR3 region: CAWSIQTGRQFF. The CDR3 DNA follows: TGTGCCTGGAGTATTCAGACAGGGCGGCAGTTCTTC. Using reference TRBV30 and TRBJ2-1 for the parts outside the CDR3, the full variable domain is SQTIHQWPATLVQPVGSPLSLECTVEGTSNPNLYWYRQAAGRGLQLLFYSVGIGQISSEVPQNLSASRPQDRQFILSSKKLLLSDSGFYLCAWSIQTGRQFFGPGTRLTVL.

This clone was seen once. The chain joins TRBV7-9 to TRBJ2-2; 10 nucleotides agree with TRBD2. The CDR3 is 16 amino acids. With V trimmed by 5 bases and J by 2 bases, 5 bases remained unmatched. Germline-derived CDR1 and CDR2 are SEHNR and FQNEAQ (reference sequence). The CDR3: CASSGQRGGNTGELFF. CDR3 sequence (DNA): TGTGCCAGCAGCGGCCAGCGGGGGGGCAACACCGGGGAGCTGTTTTTT.

The CDR3 nucleotides read TGTGCCAGCAGCCCCGGGACATCCAACACTGAAGCTTTCTTT. It encodes CASSPGTSNTEAFF. V gene TRBV9 combines with J gene TRBJ1-1; TRBD1 might be the D (6 bases). This CDR3 is 14 amino acids long. CDR1 and CDR2 from the germline V gene are SGDLS and YYNGEE. V lost 4 bases and J 2 bases, leaving 12 bases between the germline ends.

The J gene is TRBJ1-3, the V gene TRBV7-6; D gene unclear. Germline CDR1 and CDR2: SGHVS and FNYEAQ. The CDR3 is made up of 15 amino acids. V was pared by 5 bases and J by 4 bases, with 15 bases between. For the CDR3, the DNA is TGTGCCAGCAGCCCCCTGGAGCGGGAAGGAAACACCATATATTTT. The encoded protein is CASSPLEREGNTIYF.

This chain links TRBV18 with TRBJ2-1; a weak D match, TRBD2 (6 bases). Germline loops: CDR1 KGHSH, CDR2 LQKENI. Trimming removed 6 bases from V and 2 bases from J, with 29 bases in between. CDR3 length: 20 residues. The CDR3 DNA reads as TGTGCCAGCTCGACACTTAGCGGTGGGTCTTCGATCGGCCCCTACAATGAGCAGTTCTTC. This encodes CASSTLSGGSSIGPYNEQFF.

The V and J genes are TRBV2 and TRBJ2-3, with unresolved D. The CDR3 runs to 13 residues. Germline V lookup: CDR1 SNHLY, CDR2 FYNNEI. The ends were cut back, 8 bases at V and 6 bases at J, with 15 bases in the middle. The CDR3 protein is CASLGRTVDTQYF. In DNA form, the CDR3 reads TGTGCCAGCTTAGGTAGGACGGTGGATACGCAGTATTTT.